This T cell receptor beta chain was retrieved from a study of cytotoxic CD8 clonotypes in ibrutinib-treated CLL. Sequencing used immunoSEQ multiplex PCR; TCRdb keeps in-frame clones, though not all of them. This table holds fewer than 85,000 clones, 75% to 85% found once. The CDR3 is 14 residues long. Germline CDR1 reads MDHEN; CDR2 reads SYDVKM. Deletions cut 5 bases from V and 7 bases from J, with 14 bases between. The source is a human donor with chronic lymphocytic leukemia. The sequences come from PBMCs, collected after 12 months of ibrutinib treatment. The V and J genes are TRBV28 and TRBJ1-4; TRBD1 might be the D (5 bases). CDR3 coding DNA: TGTGCCAGCAGTCTGGGGCAGGTAACTGAAAAACTGTTTTTT. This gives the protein CASSLGQVTEKLFF.